This T cell receptor (beta chain) comes out of a study of T cells after yellow fever vaccination. About the study: Fractions with few cells were prepared using SMART-Seq v4 Ultra Low Input.

TCRdb independently ran MiXCR on the 5' RACE reads; one entry per CDR3 protein. The profile covers a few hundred thousand distinct CDR3 sequences, with approximately 3% appearing a single time and about 3.3% taken by the ten largest. CDR3 length equals 14 residues. CDR1 is SGHNT, CDR2 YYREEE, per germline (reference sequence). Trimming left V 4 bases short and J 5 bases short, with 13 bases between. Study findings and constraints: Booster sampling recovered most clones from primary vaccination (around 97% CD4, just over 85% CD8). Only a small proportion of the clonotypes turned up in both the CD4 and the CD8 compartments, likely arising from convergent recombination.

In regard to this clonotype: Its specificity is not known.

The origin of this receptor is a man aged 18 to 30 who received the YFV17D yellow fever vaccine. The input for sequencing was CD4+ T cells sorted from PBMCs, taken 10 days after the yellow fever booster vaccination. The chain uses TRBV5-4 and TRBJ1-5, with TRBD1 as a possible D gene (6 bases). CDR3 sequence reads: CASSNRDIDQPQHF. DNA for the CDR3: TGTGCCAGCAGCAACCGGGACATCGATCAGCCCCAGCATTTT.